This T cell receptor beta chain was sequenced for a study of PD-1 blockade in classical Hodgkin lymphoma. Profiling relied on immunoSEQ multiplex PCR, and the TCRdb table lists in-frame clones only, not all of them. Here the sample spans over 10,000 clones, approximately 92% being singletons. Notes on the study in general: The authors excluded patients who started nivolumab under 1 year after ASCT. Before treatment, TCR diversity in newly diagnosed patients was reportedly lower than in healthy donors.

The germline CDR1 and CDR2 sequences are MGHDK and SYGVNS. The V end lost 3 bases, the J end lost 7 bases, and 10 bases lay between the germline ends. This CDR3 is 13 amino acids long. Each patient relapsed following autologous stem cell transplantation, and prior brentuximab vedotin exposure differed. The best responses consisted of complete response, partial response or progressive disease. About this clone itself: Its antigen remains unknown.

The sequence came from a human donor with classical Hodgkin lymphoma. This sequence joins TRBV25-1 and TRBJ1-5; tentative D call: TRBD1 (5 bases). The source material was peripheral blood mononuclear cells (PBMCs), sampled at baseline. The CDR3 spells CASSDGGGQPQHF. CDR3 nucleotide sequence: TGTGCCAGCAGTGATGGGGGGGGACAGCCCCAGCATTTT.